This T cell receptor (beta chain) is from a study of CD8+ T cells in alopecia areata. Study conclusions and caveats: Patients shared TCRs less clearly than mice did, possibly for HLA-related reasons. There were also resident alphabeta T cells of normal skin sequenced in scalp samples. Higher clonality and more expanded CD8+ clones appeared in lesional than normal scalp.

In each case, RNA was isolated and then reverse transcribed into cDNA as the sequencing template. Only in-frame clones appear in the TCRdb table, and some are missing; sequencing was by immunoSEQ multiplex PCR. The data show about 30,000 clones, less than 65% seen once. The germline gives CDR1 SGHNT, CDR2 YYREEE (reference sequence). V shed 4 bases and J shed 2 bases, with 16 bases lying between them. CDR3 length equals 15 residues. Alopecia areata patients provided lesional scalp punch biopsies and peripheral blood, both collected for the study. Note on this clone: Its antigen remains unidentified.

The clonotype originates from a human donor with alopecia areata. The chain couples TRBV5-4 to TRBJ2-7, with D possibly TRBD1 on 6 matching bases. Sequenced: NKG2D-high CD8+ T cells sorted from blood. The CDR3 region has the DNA TGTGCCAGCAGCCCGCCTCCAGGGGAACCCTACGAGCAGTACTTC. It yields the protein CASSPPPGEPYEQYF.